Each of the 2 T cell receptor beta chains below was sequenced from the same sample in a study of T cells in Graves' hyperthyroidism and ophthalmopathy. RNA transcripts gave rise to amplified TCR beta CDR3 regions. Using the HTBI primer set, a first-round RT-PCR was run on the TCR CDR3. TCRdb called the multiplex PCR reads again in MiXCR, with one record for every CDR3 protein. This table has roughly 800,000 distinct CDR3 sequences, 35% to 45% appearing once. Sequenced: blood. The origin of the receptors is a man aged 18 to 29 with Graves' hyperthyroidism.

In nucleotides, the CDR3 is TGTGCCAGCAGCCCATCCTCGGCGTGTGGCTCTAAACTGTTTTTT. Translated, it gives CASSPSSACGSKLFF. V gene TRBV9 combines with J gene TRBJ1-4; D remains ambiguous. V was shortened by 4 bases and J by 11 bases, with 21 bases between the two germline ends. The V gene's germline CDR1 is SGDLS and CDR2 YYNGEE. The CDR3 is 15 residues long.

This clonotype turned up a few times. The chain links TRBV7-9 to TRBJ1-1; D call uncertain. The CDR3 consists of 15 residues. The V gene lost 1 base and the J gene lost 10 bases, with 19 bases spanning the gap. Germline CDR1 and CDR2: SEHNR and FQNEAQ (reference sequence). The CDR3 DNA follows: TGTGCCAGCAGCTTAGAGCCACTCACGGGAGATGGAGCTTTCTTT. Amino acids: CASSLEPLTGDGAFF.